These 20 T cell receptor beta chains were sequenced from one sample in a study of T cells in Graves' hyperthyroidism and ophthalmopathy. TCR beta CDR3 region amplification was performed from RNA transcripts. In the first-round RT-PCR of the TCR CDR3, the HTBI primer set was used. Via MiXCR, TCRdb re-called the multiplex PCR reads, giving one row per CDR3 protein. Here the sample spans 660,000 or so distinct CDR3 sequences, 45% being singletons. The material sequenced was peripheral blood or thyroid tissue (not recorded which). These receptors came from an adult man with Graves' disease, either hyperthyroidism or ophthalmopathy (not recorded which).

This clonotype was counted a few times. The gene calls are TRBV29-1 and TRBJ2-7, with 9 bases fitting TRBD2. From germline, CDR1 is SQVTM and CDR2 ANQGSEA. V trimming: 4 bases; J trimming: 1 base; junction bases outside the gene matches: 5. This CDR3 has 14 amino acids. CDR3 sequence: CSVVLLAGSYEQYF. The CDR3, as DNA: TGCAGCGTTGTTCTACTAGCGGGTTCCTACGAGCAGTACTTC.

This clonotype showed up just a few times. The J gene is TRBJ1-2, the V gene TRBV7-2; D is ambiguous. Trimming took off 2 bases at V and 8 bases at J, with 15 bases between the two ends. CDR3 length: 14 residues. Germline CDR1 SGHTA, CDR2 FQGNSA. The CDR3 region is CASSLILALQGYTF. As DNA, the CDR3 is TGTGCCAGCAGCTTAATCTTGGCATTACAGGGCTACACCTTC.

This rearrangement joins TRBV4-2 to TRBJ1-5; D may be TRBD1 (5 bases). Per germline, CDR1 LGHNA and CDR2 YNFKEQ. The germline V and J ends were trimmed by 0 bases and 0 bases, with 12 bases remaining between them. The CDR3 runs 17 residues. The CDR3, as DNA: TGTGCCAGCAGCCAAGATTGGGGGAGTCATAGCAATCAGCCCCAGCATTTT. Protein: CASSQDWGSHSNQPQHF.

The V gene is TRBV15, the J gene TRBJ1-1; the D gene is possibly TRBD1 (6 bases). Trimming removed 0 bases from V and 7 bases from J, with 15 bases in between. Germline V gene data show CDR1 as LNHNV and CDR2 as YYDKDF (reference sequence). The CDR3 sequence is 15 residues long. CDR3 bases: TGTGCCACCAGCAGAGATACGGGAGAGGACAGTGAAGCTTTCTTT. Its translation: CATSRDTGEDSEAFF.

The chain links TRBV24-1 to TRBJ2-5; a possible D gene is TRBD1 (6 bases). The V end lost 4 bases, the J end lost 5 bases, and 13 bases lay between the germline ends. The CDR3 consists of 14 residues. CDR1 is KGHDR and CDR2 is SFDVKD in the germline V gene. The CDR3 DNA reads TGTGCCACCAGTGACAGGGGAGTAGTGGAGACCCAGTACTTC. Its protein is CATSDRGVVETQYF.

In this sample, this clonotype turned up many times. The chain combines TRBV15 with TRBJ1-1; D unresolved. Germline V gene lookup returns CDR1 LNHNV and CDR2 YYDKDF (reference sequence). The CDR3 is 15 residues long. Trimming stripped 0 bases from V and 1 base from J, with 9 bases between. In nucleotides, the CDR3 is TGTGCCACCAGCAGAGATCCCGGAGGGAACACTGAAGCTTTCTTT. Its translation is CATSRDPGGNTEAFF.

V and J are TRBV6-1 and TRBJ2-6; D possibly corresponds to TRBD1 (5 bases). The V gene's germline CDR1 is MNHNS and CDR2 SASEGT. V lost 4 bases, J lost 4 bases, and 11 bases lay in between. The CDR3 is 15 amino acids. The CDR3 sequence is CASSGPGLGANVLTF. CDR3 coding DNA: TGTGCCAGCAGTGGACCAGGGTTAGGGGCCAACGTCCTGACTTTC.

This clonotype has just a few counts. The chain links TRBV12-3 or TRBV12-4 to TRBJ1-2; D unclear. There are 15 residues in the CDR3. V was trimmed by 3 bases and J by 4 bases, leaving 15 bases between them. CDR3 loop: CASSFGVRVSYGYTF. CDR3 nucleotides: TGTGCCAGCAGTTTTGGAGTGAGGGTATCCTATGGCTACACCTTC.

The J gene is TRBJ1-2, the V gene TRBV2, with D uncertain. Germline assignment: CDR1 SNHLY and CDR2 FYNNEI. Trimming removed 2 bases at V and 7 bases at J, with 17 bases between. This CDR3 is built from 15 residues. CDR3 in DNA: TGTGCCAGCAGTGAACTTGCAACCCTTTTCCCTGGCTACACCTTC. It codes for CASSELATLFPGYTF.

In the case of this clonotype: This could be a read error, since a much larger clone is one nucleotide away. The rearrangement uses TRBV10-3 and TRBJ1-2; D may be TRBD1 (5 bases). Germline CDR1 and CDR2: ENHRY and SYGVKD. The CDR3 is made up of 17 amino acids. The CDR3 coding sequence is TGTGCCATCAGTGAGGTTCGGGGCACCCTATCAGGCTATGGCTGCACCTTC. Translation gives CAISEVRGTLSGYGCTF.

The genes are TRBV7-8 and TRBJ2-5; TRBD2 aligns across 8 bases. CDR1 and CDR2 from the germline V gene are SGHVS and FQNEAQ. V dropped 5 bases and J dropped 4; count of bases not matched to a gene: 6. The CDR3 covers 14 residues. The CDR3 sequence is CASSHRGGSETQYF. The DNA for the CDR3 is TGTGCCAGCAGCCACCGCGGGGGGTCAGAGACCCAGTACTTC. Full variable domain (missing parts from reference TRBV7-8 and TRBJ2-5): GAGVSQSPRYKVAKRGQDVALRCDPISGHVSLFWYQQALGQGPEFLTYFQNEAQLDKSGLPSDRFFAERPEGSVSTLKIQRTQQEDSAVYLCASSHRGGSETQYFGPGTRLLVL.

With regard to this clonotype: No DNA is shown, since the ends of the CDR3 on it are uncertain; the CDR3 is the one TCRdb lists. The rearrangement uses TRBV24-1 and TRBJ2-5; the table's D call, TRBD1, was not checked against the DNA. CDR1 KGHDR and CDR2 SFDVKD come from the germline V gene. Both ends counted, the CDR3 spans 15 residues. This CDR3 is CATSDFGPGQETQYF.

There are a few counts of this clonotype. The DNA for the CDR3 is TGTGCCAGCAGCTCGAGGGACAGGGGGGACTACGAGCAGTACTTC. Translated: CASSSRDRGDYEQYF. The chain couples TRBV7-9 to TRBJ2-7, with 11 bases lining up with TRBD1. Looked up from germline, CDR1 is SEHNR and CDR2 is FQNEAQ (reference sequence). This CDR3 has 15 amino acids. J was trimmed by 3 bases and V by 4 bases; bases with no gene match: 5. Complete variable domain (other parts from reference TRBV7-9 and TRBJ2-7): DTGVSQNPRHKITKRGQNVTFRCDPISEHNRLYWYRQTLGQGPEFLTYFQNEAQLEKSRLLSDRFSAERPKGSFSTLEIQRTEQGDSAMYLCASSSRDRGDYEQYFGPGTRLTVT.

CDR3 coding DNA: TGTGCCAGCACCAGGGGCGCCGGCTCTGGGGCCAACGTCCTGACTTTC. The encoded protein is CASTRGAGSGANVLTF. This chain connects TRBV9 to TRBJ2-6, with D perhaps TRBD1 (6 bases). V lost 6 bases, J lost 0 bases, and 13 bases lay in between. Germline CDR1 is SGDLS and CDR2 is YYNGEE. The CDR3 sequence is 16 residues long.

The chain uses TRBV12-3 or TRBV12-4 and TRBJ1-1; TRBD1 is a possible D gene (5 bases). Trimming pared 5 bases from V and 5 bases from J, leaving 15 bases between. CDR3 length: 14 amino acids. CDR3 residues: CASSPPGTRTEAFF. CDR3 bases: TGTGCCAGCAGTCCCCCGGGGACGAGGACTGAAGCTTTCTTT.

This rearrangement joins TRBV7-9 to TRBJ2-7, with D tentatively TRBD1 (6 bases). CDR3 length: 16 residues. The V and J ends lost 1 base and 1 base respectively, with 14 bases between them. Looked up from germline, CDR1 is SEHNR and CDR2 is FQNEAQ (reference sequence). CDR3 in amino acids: CASSLGTGWGSYEQYF. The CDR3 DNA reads TGTGCCAGCAGCTTAGGTACAGGGTGGGGTTCCTACGAGCAGTACTTC. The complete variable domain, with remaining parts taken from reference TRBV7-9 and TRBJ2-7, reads DTGVSQNPRHKITKRGQNVTFRCDPISEHNRLYWYRQTLGQGPEFLTYFQNEAQLEKSRLLSDRFSAERPKGSFSTLEIQRTEQGDSAMYLCASSLGTGWGSYEQYFGPGTRLTVT.

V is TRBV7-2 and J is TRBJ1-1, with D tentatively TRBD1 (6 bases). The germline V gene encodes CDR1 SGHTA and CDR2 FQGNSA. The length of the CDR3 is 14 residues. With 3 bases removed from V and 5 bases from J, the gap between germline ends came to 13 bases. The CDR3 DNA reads TGTGCCAGCAGCTTGGCCCAGGGGTGGACTGAAGCTTTCTTT. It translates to CASSLAQGWTEAFF.

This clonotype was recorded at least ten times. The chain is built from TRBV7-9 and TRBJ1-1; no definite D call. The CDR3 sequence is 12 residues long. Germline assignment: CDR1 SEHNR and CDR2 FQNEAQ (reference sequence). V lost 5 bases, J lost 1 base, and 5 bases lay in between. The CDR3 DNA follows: TGTGCCAGCAGCCCACAGAACACTGAAGCTTTCTTT. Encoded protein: CASSPQNTEAFF.

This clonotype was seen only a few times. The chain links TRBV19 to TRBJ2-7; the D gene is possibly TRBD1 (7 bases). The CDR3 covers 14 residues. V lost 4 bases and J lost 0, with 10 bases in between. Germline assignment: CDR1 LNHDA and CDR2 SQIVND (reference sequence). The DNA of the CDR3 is TGTGCCAGTAGTAACAGGGGACTCTCCTACGAGCAGTACTTC. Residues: CASSNRGLSYEQYF.

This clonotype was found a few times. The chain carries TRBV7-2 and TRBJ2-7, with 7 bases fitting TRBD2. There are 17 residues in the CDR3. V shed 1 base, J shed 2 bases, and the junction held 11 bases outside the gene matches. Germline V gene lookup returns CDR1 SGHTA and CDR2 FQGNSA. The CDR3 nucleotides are TGTGCCAGCAGCTTAGAGGTAGGCGGGAGTAGGGCCTACGAGCAGTACTTC. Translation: CASSLEVGGSRAYEQYF.